Below are 32 T cell receptor beta chains sequenced from a single sample in a study of patients and donors after allogeneic stem cell transplantation. Via MiXCR, TCRdb re-called the RT-PCR reads, giving one row per CDR3 protein. This sample has 800,000 to 1,000,000 distinct CDR3 sequences, with 15% to 20% found just once. The sequenced sample was blood, either unsorted or a sorted T cell fraction (not recorded which). All receptors derive from a human donor who was either an allogeneic HSCT recipient or a stem cell or donor lymphocyte infusion donor (not recorded which). It is not recorded whose cells these are; they may come from a transplant donor.

At least ten counts were recorded for this clonotype. The V call is TRBV18, the J call TRBJ2-7; TRBD1 matches at 7 bases. The V gene's germline CDR1 is KGHSH and CDR2 LQKENI. The CDR3 extends over 13 amino acids. V was pared by 8 bases and J by 2 bases, with 6 bases of the junction left unmatched. This CDR3 reads CASSPGTAYEQYF. The CDR3, as DNA: TGTGCCAGCAGCCCCGGGACAGCCTACGAGCAGTACTTC.

This chain joins TRBV4-3 and TRBJ2-3, with TRBD2 matching 10 bases. From germline, CDR1 is LGHNA and CDR2 YSLEER. The junction had 4 bases not matched to a gene; V was cut back by 3 bases and J by 1 base. CDR3 size: 16 residues. The CDR3 DNA follows: TGCGCCAGCAGCCATACTAGCGGGGCCCGCACAGATACGCAGTATTTT. Translated, it gives CASSHTSGARTDTQYF.

This clonotype was counted a few times. The chain couples TRBV6-2 or TRBV6-3 to TRBJ1-2; no clear D. The CDR3 is made up of 14 amino acids. Trimming removed 5 bases from V and 0 bases from J, with 10 bases in between. The germline gives CDR1 MNHEY, CDR2 SVGEGT. The CDR3 here is CASSRELSNYGYTF. DNA of the CDR3: TGTGCCAGCAGTCGGGAGCTTTCTAACTATGGCTACACCTTC.

This clonotype has just a few counts. The rearrangement joins TRBV27 to TRBJ1-5, with D unresolved. Germline-derived CDR1 and CDR2 are MNHEY and SMNVEV (reference sequence). This CDR3 region has 16 residues. The V and J ends lost 6 bases and 1 base respectively, with 16 bases between them. The CDR3 region is CASRFRSGVSNQPQHF. DNA for the CDR3: TGTGCCAGCAGGTTCCGAAGTGGGGTAAGCAATCAGCCCCAGCATTTT.

This clonotype was seen only a few times. This chain uses TRBV12-3 or TRBV12-4 with TRBJ1-5; 7 bases map to TRBD1. This CDR3 is built from 15 residues. J was trimmed by 3 bases and V by 6 bases; bases with no gene match: 8. CDR3 bases: TGTGCCAGCAGCTCCCGACAGGGAGACAATCAGCCCCAGCATTTT. As protein: CASSSRQGDNQPQHF.

This clonotype was detected only a few times. This rearrangement joins TRBV20-1 to TRBJ2-1; TRBD2 aligns across 7 bases. Germline trimming cut 5 bases from V and 9 bases from J; bases unmatched to any gene: 16. The CDR3 totals 15 residues. Per the germline V gene, CDR1 is DFQATT and CDR2 is SNEGSKA (reference sequence). In nucleotides, the CDR3 is TGCAGTGCTCTGGCGGGCGGGAGCCACGTTCTTGAGCAGTTCTTC. Encoded protein: CSALAGGSHVLEQFF.

The chain combines TRBV4-1 with TRBJ2-2, with 9 nucleotides matching TRBD1. Germline assignment: CDR1 MGHRA and CDR2 YSYEKL. The V gene end was trimmed by 6 bases and the J gene end by 5 bases; junction bases not matched to a gene: 7. The CDR3 extends over 15 amino acids. CDR3 sequence (DNA): TGCGCCAGCAGTCGGACAGGGGAGTTAACCGGGGAGCTGTTTTTT. Translated: CASSRTGELTGELFF.

This clonotype was detected a few times. This rearrangement joins TRBV12-3 or TRBV12-4 to TRBJ1-4, with D possibly matching TRBD1 (5 bases). This CDR3 spans 14 amino acids. V was trimmed by 5 bases and J by 7 bases, leaving 14 bases between them. As DNA, the CDR3 is TGTGCCAGCAGTCAGGGTTTTGCTGGTGAAAAACTGTTTTTT. Translation gives CASSQGFAGEKLFF.

This clonotype was detected only a few times. The V and J genes are TRBV23-1 and TRBJ1-5, with D uncertain. TRBV23-1 is classed as an ORF, of uncertain function. The CDR3 length is 13 residues. The V and J ends lost 0 bases and 7 bases respectively, with 7 bases between them. In nucleotides, the CDR3 is TGCGCCAGCAGTCAATCGATTGAGCAGCCCCAGCATTTT. Encoded protein: CASSQSIEQPQHF.

This clonotype was counted a few times. The V call is TRBV12-3 or TRBV12-4, the J call TRBJ1-2; D remains ambiguous. Trimming took off 3 bases at V and 5 bases at J, with 13 bases between the two ends. There are 14 residues in the CDR3. CDR3 residues: CASSLKMWEYGYTF. The CDR3, as DNA: TGTGCCAGCAGTTTGAAGATGTGGGAGTATGGCTACACCTTC.

This clonotype appeared a few times. V usage is TRBV20-1 and J usage is TRBJ2-5; 8 bases match TRBD2. CDR3 length equals 13 residues. The junction had 9 bases not matched to a gene; V was cut back by 5 bases and J by 7 bases. Germline V gene lookup returns CDR1 DFQATT and CDR2 SNEGSKA (reference sequence). CDR3 nucleotide sequence: TGCAGTGCTCCCGATGGGACTAGGGTGACCCAGTACTTC. Translating it yields CSAPDGTRVTQYF.

The chain employs TRBV12-3 or TRBV12-4 and TRBJ2-3; 10 bases fit TRBD2. The CDR3 covers 12 residues. The V gene end was trimmed by 6 bases and the J gene end by 9 bases; junction bases not matched to a gene: 3. The CDR3 DNA sequence: TGTGCCAGCAGCCGGACTAGCGGAACGCAGTATTTT. Its translation is CASSRTSGTQYF.

The rearrangement joins TRBV23-1 to TRBJ2-3; 7 nucleotides line up with TRBD2. TRBV23-1 is sorted into the ORF group, with uncertain function. The CDR3 contains 15 residues. V shed 0 bases and J 6 bases; nucleotides not matched to a gene: 6. The CDR3 loop is CASSQSNGEGDTQYF. The CDR3 DNA follows: TGCGCCAGCAGTCAATCGAACGGGGAGGGGGATACGCAGTATTTT.

This clonotype was seen only a few times. This rearrangement joins TRBV6-1 to TRBJ2-7, with a weak D call TRBD2 (5 bases). The CDR3 sequence is 13 residues long. The germline V and J ends were trimmed by 6 bases and 0 bases, with 9 bases remaining between them. Germline assignment: CDR1 MNHNS and CDR2 SASEGT. For the CDR3, the DNA is TGTGCCAGCAGATCGGGAAACTCCTACGAGCAGTACTTC. This encodes CASRSGNSYEQYF.

DNA for the CDR3: TGTGCCAGCAGTTTTGTCGAGATGAACACTGAAGCTTTCTTT. Protein product: CASSFVEMNTEAFF. This chain uses TRBV12-3 or TRBV12-4 with TRBJ1-1; D unclear. This CDR3 is built from 14 residues. V lost 3 bases and J 0 bases, leaving 8 bases between the germline ends.

The chain recombines TRBV5-1 with TRBJ1-6; D might be TRBD1 (5 bases). The germline V gene has CDR1 SGHRS and CDR2 YFSETQ. Trimming left V 2 bases short and J 0 bases short, with 18 bases between. There are 19 residues in the CDR3. CDR3 in amino acids: CASSFTTRDRSSYNSPLHF. CDR3 DNA: TGCGCCAGCAGCTTTACAACCCGGGACCGAAGCTCCTATAATTCACCCCTCCACTTT. Combining the CDR3 with reference TRBV5-1 and TRBJ1-6 gives the whole variable domain KAGVTQTPRYLIKTRGQQVTLSCSPISGHRSVSWYQQTPGQGLQFLFEYFSETQRNKGNFPGRFSGRQFSNSRSEMNVSTLELGDSALYLCASSFTTRDRSSYNSPLHFGNGTRLTVT.

This clonotype has at least ten counts. The chain uses TRBV5-1 and TRBJ2-7; either TRBD1 or TRBD2 may supply D (5 bases each). This CDR3 comprises 15 residues. V lost 4 bases and J 3 bases, leaving 17 bases between the germline ends. Germline V lookup: CDR1 SGHRS, CDR2 YFSETQ. CDR3 region: CASSRTSGRIYEQYF. CDR3 sequence (DNA): TGCGCCAGCAGCCGGACATCGGGGCGAATCTACGAGCAGTACTTC. The full variable domain, rest sourced from reference TRBV5-1 and TRBJ2-7, is KAGVTQTPRYLIKTRGQQVTLSCSPISGHRSVSWYQQTPGQGLQFLFEYFSETQRNKGNFPGRFSGRQFSNSRSEMNVSTLELGDSALYLCASSRTSGRIYEQYFGPGTRLTVT.

In its sample, this clonotype was seen many times. The chain carries TRBV12-3 or TRBV12-4 and TRBJ2-7; 9 nucleotides match TRBD1. This CDR3 region has 15 residues. J lost 3 bases, V lost 4 bases, and 7 bases had no gene match. CDR3 nucleotide sequence: TGTGCCAGCAGTTCTCCGGGACAGGGTCTCTACGAGCAGTACTTC. Residues: CASSSPGQGLYEQYF.

The V and J genes are TRBV5-1 and TRBJ2-5, with a possible D match to TRBD2 (7 bases). Trimming stripped 0 bases from V and 2 bases from J, with 14 bases between. The CDR3 covers 16 residues. Germline loops: CDR1 SGHRS, CDR2 YFSETQ. DNA for the CDR3: TGCGCCAGCAGCTTGGAACGGGGGGCCCAACAAGAGACCCAGTACTTC. This gives the protein CASSLERGAQQETQYF. Based on the CDR3 plus reference TRBV5-1 and TRBJ2-5, the full variable domain is KAGVTQTPRYLIKTRGQQVTLSCSPISGHRSVSWYQQTPGQGLQFLFEYFSETQRNKGNFPGRFSGRQFSNSRSEMNVSTLELGDSALYLCASSLERGAQQETQYFGPGTRLLVL.

This chain connects TRBV25-1 to TRBJ2-3; D is uncertain. The germline V gene encodes CDR1 MGHDK and CDR2 SYGVNS. Trimming took 6 bases from V and 5 from J, leaving 9 bases between them. This CDR3 contains 12 residues. The CDR3 DNA follows: TGTGCCAGCAGCGAGTATGGAGATACGCAGTATTTT. Protein product: CASSEYGDTQYF.

The V gene is TRBV9, the J gene TRBJ1-3; D is unresolved. In germline, CDR1 is SGDLS, CDR2 YYNGEE. This CDR3 contains 16 residues. With 4 bases removed from V and 0 bases from J, the gap between germline ends came to 14 bases. CDR3 nucleotide sequence: TGTGCCAGCAGCATTTACGGGTGGGCCTCTGGAAACACCATATATTTT. Its protein is CASSIYGWASGNTIYF. The full variable domain, completed using reference TRBV9 and TRBJ1-3, is DSGVTQTPKHLITATGQRVTLRCSPRSGDLSVYWYQQSLDQGLQFLIQYYNGEERAKGNILERFSAQQFPDLHSELNLSSLELGDSALYFCASSIYGWASGNTIYFGEGSWLTVV.

This clonotype was recorded a few times. V gene TRBV11-1 combines with J gene TRBJ2-3; the match to TRBD2 covers 11 bases. Germline lookup yields CDR1 SGHAT and CDR2 FQDESV (reference sequence). This CDR3 has 18 residues. V was pared by 0 bases and J by 6 bases, with 11 bases of the junction left unmatched. The CDR3 sequence is CASSLATSGSLGSDTQYF. CDR3 bases: TGTGCCAGCAGCTTAGCTACTAGCGGGAGCCTGGGATCTGATACGCAGTATTTT.

This clonotype was observed a few times. V usage is TRBV5-1 and J usage is TRBJ1-1; weak D call: TRBD1 (5 bases). With 4 bases removed from V and 0 bases from J, the gap between germline ends came to 19 bases. CDR3 size: 17 residues. The V gene's germline CDR1 is SGHRS and CDR2 YFSETQ. CDR3 region: CASSPSGLWRVNTEAFF. DNA of the CDR3: TGCGCCAGCAGCCCCTCGGGACTCTGGAGGGTGAACACTGAAGCTTTCTTT.

The V and J genes are TRBV7-3 and TRBJ2-3; D perhaps matches TRBD2 (5 bases). V was cut by 2 bases and J by 2 bases, with 11 bases left in between. From germline, CDR1 is SGHTA and CDR2 FQGTGA. The CDR3 totals 15 residues. CDR3 DNA sequence: TGTGCCAGCAGCTTAGGCGGACTCCACACAGATACGCAGTATTTT. Translating gives CASSLGGLHTDTQYF.

This clonotype occurred many times. This chain links TRBV4-3 with TRBJ1-1; no clear D gene. The CDR3 is 15 residues long. Per germline, CDR1 LGHNA and CDR2 YSLEER. V was shortened by 0 bases and J by 1 base, with 9 bases between the two germline ends. CDR3 sequence: CASSQDRSGNTEAFF. Here the CDR3 DNA reads TGCGCCAGCAGCCAAGATCGTAGTGGGAACACTGAAGCTTTCTTT.

V and J are TRBV2 and TRBJ1-5; D not resolved. The CDR3 covers 15 residues. Germline CDR1 and CDR2: SNHLY and FYNNEI. The V end was cut by 2 bases, the J end by 7 bases, with 15 bases between. The CDR3 loop is CASSELSGTLQPQHF. For the CDR3, the DNA is TGTGCCAGCAGTGAATTGTCCGGAACACTCCAGCCCCAGCATTTT.

This clonotype came up a few times. V is TRBV20-1 and J is TRBJ2-2; D uncertain. The CDR3 runs to 13 residues. Looked up from germline, CDR1 is DFQATT and CDR2 is SNEGSKA (reference sequence). Between the trimmed V and J ends, which lost 0 bases and 4 bases, there was a span of 6 bases. The CDR3 region is CSARDFPTGELFF. CDR3 in DNA: TGCAGTGCTAGAGATTTTCCCACCGGGGAGCTGTTTTTT.

This clonotype was counted a few times. V is TRBV20-1 and J is TRBJ2-6; no reliable D call. The V gene's germline CDR1 is DFQATT and CDR2 SNEGSKA (reference sequence). The germline V and J ends were trimmed by 7 bases and 2 bases, with 3 bases remaining between them. The CDR3 spans 11 residues. Here the CDR3 reads CSGTGANVLTF. In DNA form, the CDR3 reads TGCAGTGGAACTGGGGCCAACGTCCTGACTTTC.

J is TRBJ2-1 and V is TRBV5-8; the D gene could be TRBD1 or TRBD2 (5 bases each). Trimming pared 0 bases from V and 5 bases from J, leaving 18 bases between. Looked up from germline, CDR1 is SGHTS and CDR2 is YDEGEE. The CDR3 runs 17 residues. The CDR3 coding sequence is TGTGCCAGCAGCTTGGCCCCGGGACGCAGCGTCGACAATGAGCAGTTCTTC. Residues: CASSLAPGRSVDNEQFF.

The rearrangement joins TRBV29-1 to TRBJ2-5; D is perhaps TRBD1 (5 bases). This CDR3 spans 13 amino acids. Germline-derived CDR1 and CDR2 are SQVTM and ANQGSEA. V lost 3 bases to trimming and J lost 0 bases, with 8 bases between them. CDR3: CSVDAGYQETQYF. DNA for the CDR3: TGCAGCGTTGATGCAGGGTACCAAGAGACCCAGTACTTC.

This clonotype showed up many times. V and J are TRBV12-3 or TRBV12-4 and TRBJ2-7, with TRBD2 matching over 7 bases. V was clipped by 3 bases and J by 4 bases; unmatched bases: 3. This CDR3 contains 13 residues. The CDR3 DNA sequence: TGTGCCAGCAGTTTGGGGGGGGAATACGAGCAGTACTTC. It codes for CASSLGGEYEQYF.

This clonotype has more than one count but fewer than ten. The V call is TRBV5-1, the J call TRBJ1-1, with 7 bases identical to TRBD1. V was clipped by 4 bases and J by 0 bases; unmatched bases: 6. Germline lookup yields CDR1 SGHRS and CDR2 YFSETQ. CDR3 length equals 15 residues. For the CDR3, the DNA is TGCGCCAGCAGCCAGGGACAGACCATGAACACTGAAGCTTTCTTT. This sequence encodes CASSQGQTMNTEAFF.